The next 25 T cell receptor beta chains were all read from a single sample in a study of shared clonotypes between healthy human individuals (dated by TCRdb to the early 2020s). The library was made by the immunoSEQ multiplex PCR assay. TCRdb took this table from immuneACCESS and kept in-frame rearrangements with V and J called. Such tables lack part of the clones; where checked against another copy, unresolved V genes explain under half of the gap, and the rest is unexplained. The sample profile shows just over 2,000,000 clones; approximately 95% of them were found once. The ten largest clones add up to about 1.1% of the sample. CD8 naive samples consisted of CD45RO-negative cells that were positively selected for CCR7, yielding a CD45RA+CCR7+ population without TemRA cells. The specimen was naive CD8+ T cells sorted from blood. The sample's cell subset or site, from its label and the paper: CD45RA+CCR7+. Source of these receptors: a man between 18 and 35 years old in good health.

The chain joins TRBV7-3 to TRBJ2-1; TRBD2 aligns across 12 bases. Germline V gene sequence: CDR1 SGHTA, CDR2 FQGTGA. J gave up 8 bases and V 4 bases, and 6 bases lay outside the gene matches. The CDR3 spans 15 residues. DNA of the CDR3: TGTGCCAGCAGCTCCGGACTAGCGGGGAACGATGAGCAGTTCTTC. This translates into CASSSGLAGNDEQFF.

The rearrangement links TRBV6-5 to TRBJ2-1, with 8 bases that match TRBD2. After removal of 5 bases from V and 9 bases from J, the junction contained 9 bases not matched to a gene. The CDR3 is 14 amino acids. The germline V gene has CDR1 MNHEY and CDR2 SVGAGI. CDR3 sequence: CASSGTIGLAEQFF. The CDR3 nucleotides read TGTGCCAGCAGTGGCACCATCGGACTAGCTGAGCAGTTCTTC.

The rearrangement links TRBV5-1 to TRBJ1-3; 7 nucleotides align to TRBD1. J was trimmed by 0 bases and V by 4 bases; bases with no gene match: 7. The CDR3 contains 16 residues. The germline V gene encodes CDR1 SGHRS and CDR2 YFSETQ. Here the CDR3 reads CASSTGTVPSGNTIYF. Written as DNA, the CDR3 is TGCGCCAGCAGCACAGGGACAGTCCCCTCTGGAAACACCATATATTTT.

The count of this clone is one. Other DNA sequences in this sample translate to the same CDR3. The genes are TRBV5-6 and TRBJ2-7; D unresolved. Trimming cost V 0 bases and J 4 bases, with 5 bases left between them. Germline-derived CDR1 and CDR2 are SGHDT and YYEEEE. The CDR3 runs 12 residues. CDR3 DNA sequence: TGTGCCAGCAGCTTGGGGCGTTACGAGCAGTACTTC. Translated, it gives CASSLGRYEQYF. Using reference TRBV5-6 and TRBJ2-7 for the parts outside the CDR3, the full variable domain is DAGVTQSPTHLIKTRGQQVTLRCSPKSGHDTVSWYQQALGQGPQFIFQYYEEEERQRGNFPDRFSGHQFPNYSSELNVNALLLGDSALYLCASSLGRYEQYFGPGTRLTVT.

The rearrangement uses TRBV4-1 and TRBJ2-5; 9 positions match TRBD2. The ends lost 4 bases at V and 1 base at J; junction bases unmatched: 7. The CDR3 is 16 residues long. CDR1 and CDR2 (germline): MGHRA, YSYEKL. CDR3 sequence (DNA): TGCGCCAGCAGCCCGGGCCTAGCGGGGCTCCAAGAGACCCAGTACTTC. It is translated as CASSPGLAGLQETQYF.

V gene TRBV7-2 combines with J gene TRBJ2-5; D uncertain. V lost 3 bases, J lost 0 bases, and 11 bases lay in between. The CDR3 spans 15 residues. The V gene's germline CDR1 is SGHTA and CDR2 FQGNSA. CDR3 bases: TGTGCCAGCAGCTTTCAGGAGAGCTACCAAGAGACCCAGTACTTC. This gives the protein CASSFQESYQETQYF.

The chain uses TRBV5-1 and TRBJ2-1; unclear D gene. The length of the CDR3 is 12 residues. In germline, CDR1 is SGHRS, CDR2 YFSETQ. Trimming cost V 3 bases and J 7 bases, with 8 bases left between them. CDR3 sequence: CASSYFQNEQFF. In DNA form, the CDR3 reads TGCGCCAGCAGCTACTTTCAGAATGAGCAGTTCTTC. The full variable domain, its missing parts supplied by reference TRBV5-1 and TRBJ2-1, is KAGVTQTPRYLIKTRGQQVTLSCSPISGHRSVSWYQQTPGQGLQFLFEYFSETQRNKGNFPGRFSGRQFSNSRSEMNVSTLELGDSALYLCASSYFQNEQFFGPGTRLTVL.

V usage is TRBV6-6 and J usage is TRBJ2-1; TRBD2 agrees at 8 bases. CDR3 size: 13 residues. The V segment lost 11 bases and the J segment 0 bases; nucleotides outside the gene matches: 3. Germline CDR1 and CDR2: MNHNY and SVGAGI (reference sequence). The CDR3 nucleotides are TGTGCCGTTGGGACTAGCTCCTACAATGAGCAGTTCTTC. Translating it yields CAVGTSSYNEQFF.

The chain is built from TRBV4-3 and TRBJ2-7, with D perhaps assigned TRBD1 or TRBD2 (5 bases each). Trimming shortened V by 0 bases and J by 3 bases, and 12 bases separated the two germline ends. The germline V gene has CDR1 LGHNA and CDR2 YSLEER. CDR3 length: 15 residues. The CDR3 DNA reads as TGCGCCAGCAGCCAAGACGCCGGGACGGGCTACGAGCAGTACTTC. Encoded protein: CASSQDAGTGYEQYF.

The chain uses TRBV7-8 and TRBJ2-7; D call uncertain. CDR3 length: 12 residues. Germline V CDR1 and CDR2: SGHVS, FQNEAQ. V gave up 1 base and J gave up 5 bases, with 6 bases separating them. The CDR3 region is CASSLVDHEQYF. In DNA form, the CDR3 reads TGTGCCAGCAGCTTAGTTGACCACGAGCAGTACTTC.

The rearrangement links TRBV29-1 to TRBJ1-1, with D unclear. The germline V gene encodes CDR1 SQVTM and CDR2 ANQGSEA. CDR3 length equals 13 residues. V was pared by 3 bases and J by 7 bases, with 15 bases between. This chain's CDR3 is CSVDRLNTDEAFF. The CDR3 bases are TGCAGCGTTGATCGGTTGAACACCGATGAAGCTTTCTTT.

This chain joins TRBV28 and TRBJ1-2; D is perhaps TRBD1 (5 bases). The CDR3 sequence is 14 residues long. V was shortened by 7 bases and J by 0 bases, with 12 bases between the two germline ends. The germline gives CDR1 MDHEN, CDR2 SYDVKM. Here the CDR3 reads CASIFRDANYGYTF. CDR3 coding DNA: TGTGCCAGCATTTTCAGGGATGCTAACTATGGCTACACCTTC.

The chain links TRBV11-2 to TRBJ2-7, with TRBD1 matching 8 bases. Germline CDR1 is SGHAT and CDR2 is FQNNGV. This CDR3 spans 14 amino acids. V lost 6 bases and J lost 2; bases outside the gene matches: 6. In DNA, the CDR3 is TGTGCCAGCAGATTTCAGGGGGCCCCCTACGAGCAGTACTTC. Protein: CASRFQGAPYEQYF.

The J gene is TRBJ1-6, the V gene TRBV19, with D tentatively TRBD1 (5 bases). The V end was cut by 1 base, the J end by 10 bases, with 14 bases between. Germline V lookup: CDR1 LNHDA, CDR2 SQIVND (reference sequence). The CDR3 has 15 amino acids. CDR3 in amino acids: CASSIGDGGDSPLHF. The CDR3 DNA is TGTGCCAGTAGTATAGGGGACGGAGGTGACTCACCCCTCCACTTT.

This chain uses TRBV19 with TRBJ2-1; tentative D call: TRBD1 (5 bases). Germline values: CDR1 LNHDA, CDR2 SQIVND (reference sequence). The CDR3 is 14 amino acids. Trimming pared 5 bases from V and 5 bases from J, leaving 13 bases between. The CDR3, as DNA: TGTGCCAGTAGTCCGCATTGGGGCAACAATGAGCAGTTCTTC. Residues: CASSPHWGNNEQFF.

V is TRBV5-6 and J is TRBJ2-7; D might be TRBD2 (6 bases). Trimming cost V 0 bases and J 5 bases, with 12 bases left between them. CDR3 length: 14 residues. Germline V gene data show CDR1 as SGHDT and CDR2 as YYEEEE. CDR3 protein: CASSLVRGSNEQYF. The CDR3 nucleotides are TGTGCCAGCAGCTTGGTTCGGGGGTCCAACGAGCAGTACTTC.

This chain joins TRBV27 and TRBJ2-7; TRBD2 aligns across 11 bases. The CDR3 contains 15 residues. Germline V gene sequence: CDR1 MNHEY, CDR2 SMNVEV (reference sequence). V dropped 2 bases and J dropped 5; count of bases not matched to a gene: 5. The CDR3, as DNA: TGTGCCAGCAGTTTAACGACTAGCGGGGTCGACGAGCAGTACTTC. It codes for CASSLTTSGVDEQYF.

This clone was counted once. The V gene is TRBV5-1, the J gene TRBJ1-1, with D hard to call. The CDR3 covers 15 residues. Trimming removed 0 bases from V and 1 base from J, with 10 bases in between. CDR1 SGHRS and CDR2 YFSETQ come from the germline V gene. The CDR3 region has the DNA TGCGCCAGCAGCTTGGTTGCCCTTACGAACACTGAAGCTTTCTTT. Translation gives CASSLVALTNTEAFF.

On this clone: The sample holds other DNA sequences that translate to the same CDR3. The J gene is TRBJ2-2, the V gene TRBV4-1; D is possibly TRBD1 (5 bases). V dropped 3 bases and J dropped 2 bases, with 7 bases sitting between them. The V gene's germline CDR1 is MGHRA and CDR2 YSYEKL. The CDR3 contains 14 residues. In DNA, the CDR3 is TGCGCCAGCAGCCACAGGGTTAACACCGGGGAGCTGTTTTTT. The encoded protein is CASSHRVNTGELFF.

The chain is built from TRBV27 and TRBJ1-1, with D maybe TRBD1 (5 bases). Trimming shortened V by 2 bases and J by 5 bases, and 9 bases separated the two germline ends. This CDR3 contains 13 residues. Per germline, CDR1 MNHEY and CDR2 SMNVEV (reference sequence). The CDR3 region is CASSLEGWTEAFF. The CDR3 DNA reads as TGTGCCAGCAGTTTAGAGGGGTGGACTGAAGCTTTCTTT.

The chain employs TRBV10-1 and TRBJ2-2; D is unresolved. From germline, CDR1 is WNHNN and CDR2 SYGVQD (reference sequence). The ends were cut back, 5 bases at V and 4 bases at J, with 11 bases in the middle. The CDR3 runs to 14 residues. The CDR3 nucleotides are TGCGCCAGCAGTAATGGGCAGCCCACCGGGGAGCTGTTTTTT. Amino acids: CASSNGQPTGELFF.

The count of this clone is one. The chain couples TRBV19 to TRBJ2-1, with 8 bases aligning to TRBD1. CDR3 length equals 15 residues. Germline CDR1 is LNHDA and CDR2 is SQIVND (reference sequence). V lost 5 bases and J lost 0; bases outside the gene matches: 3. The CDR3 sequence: CASSVDRDSYNEQFF. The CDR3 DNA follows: TGTGCCAGTAGTGTGGACAGGGACTCCTACAATGAGCAGTTCTTC.

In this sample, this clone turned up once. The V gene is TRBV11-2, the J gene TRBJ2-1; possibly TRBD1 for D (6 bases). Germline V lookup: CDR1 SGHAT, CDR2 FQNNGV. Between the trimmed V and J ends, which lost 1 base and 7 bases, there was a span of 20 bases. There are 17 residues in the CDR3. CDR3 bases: TGTGCCAGCAGCTTAGGGAACGTAGGGGGTGAGGGAAATGAGCAGTTCTTC. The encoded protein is CASSLGNVGGEGNEQFF. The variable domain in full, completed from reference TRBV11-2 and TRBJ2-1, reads EAGVAQSPRYKIIEKRQSVAFWCNPISGHATLYWYQQILGQGPKLLIQFQNNGVVDDSQLPKDRFSAERLKGVDSTLKIQPAKLEDSAVYLCASSLGNVGGEGNEQFFGPGTRLTVL.

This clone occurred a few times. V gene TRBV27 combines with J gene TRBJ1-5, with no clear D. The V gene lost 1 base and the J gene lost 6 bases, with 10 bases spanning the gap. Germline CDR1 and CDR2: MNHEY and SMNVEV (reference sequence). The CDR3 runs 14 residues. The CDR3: CASSLYGVGQPQHF. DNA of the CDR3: TGTGCCAGCAGTTTATACGGGGTAGGTCAGCCCCAGCATTTT.

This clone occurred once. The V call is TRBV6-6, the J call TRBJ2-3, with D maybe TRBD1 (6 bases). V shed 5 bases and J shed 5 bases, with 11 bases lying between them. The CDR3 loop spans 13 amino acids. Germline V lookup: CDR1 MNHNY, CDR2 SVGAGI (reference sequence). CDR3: CASSPGHLDTQYF. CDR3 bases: TGTGCCAGCAGTCCGGGACACTTAGATACGCAGTATTTT.